Following are 23 T cell receptor beta chains from one sample sequenced in a study of regulatory T cells in long-lasting Graves disease. CDR3 regions were amplified by Arm-PCR using iRepertoire HTBI primers to build TCR beta libraries. TCRdb re-derived calls from the multiplex PCR reads in MiXCR, one entry per CDR3 protein. The sample has hundreds of thousands of distinct CDR3 sequences; 15% to 20% are singletons. Indicated time point: newly diagnosed GD, antithyroid drugs for less than 3 months. PBMC-derived RNA was used for the TCR library. The same sample was also used in a study of T cells in Graves' hyperthyroidism and ophthalmopathy.

The specimen comprised peripheral blood mononuclear cells (PBMCs), sampled at new diagnosis, from a patient treated with antithyroid drugs. The receptor source for this set is a woman in her 30s with Graves disease.

This clonotype came up many times. The J gene is TRBJ2-3, the V gene TRBV5-1; D may correspond to TRBD1 or TRBD2 (7 bases each). The CDR3 spans 20 residues. Germline CDR1 and CDR2: SGHRS and YFSETQ. V lost 4 bases, J lost 1 base, and 28 bases lay in between. CDR3: CASSRGPRGRATMGTDTQYF. The CDR3 DNA follows: TGCGCCAGCAGCAGGGGGCCTAGGGGGAGGGCGACGATGGGCACAGATACGCAGTATTTT.

This clonotype was seen repeatedly, ten times or more. The V call is TRBV6-1, the J call TRBJ1-5, with 8 positions matching TRBD1. This CDR3 comprises 19 residues. The germline V gene encodes CDR1 MNHNS and CDR2 SASEGT. With V trimmed by 0 bases and J by 2 bases, 12 bases remained unmatched. This CDR3 is CASSEARGTGLRRNQPQHF. CDR3 in DNA: TGTGCCAGCAGTGAAGCGCGGGGGACAGGTCTCAGGCGCAATCAGCCCCAGCATTTT.

The rearrangement links TRBV12-3 or TRBV12-4 to TRBJ2-1; 7 bases fit TRBD2. This CDR3 is built from 16 residues. The junction had 9 bases not matched to a gene; V was cut back by 3 bases and J by 4 bases. CDR3 DNA sequence: TGTGCCAGCAGTTTGCTGGGGGGGGGACCATACAATGAGCAGTTCTTC. Its protein product is CASSLLGGGPYNEQFF.

This rearrangement joins TRBV30 to TRBJ1-1; D call uncertain. The V gene lost 1 base and the J gene lost 7 bases, with 16 bases spanning the gap. Germline V gene sequence: CDR1 GTSNPN, CDR2 SVGIG (reference sequence). CDR3 length: 14 amino acids. For the CDR3, the DNA is TGTGCCTGGAGTGCCCGGGTCAGGCGTGGTGAAGCTTTCTTT. Residues: CAWSARVRRGEAFF.

This clonotype was seen more than once but under ten times. The chain joins TRBV6-1 to TRBJ1-2; D may be TRBD1 (5 bases). Trimming left V 1 base short and J 0 bases short, with 6 bases between. The CDR3 contains 14 residues. Germline CDR1 is MNHNS and CDR2 is SASEGT. CDR3 loop: CASSEDRSNYGYTF. The CDR3 DNA sequence: TGTGCCAGCAGTGAAGACAGGTCTAACTATGGCTACACCTTC.

The rearrangement links TRBV11-2 to TRBJ2-7; TRBD1 is a possible D gene (5 bases). The V gene's germline CDR1 is SGHAT and CDR2 FQNNGV. The CDR3 loop spans 13 amino acids. Trimming pared 2 bases from V and 2 bases from J, leaving 7 bases between. DNA of the CDR3: TGTGCCAGCAGCTTATCACAGGCCTACGAGCAGTACTTC. Its protein product is CASSLSQAYEQYF.

The table lists this clonotype with many counts. The chain recombines TRBV7-2 with TRBJ1-5, with D hard to call. Germline V lookup: CDR1 SGHTA, CDR2 FQGNSA. V was trimmed by 1 base and J by 3 bases, leaving 7 bases between them. There are 14 residues in the CDR3. This chain's CDR3 is CASSLGQPNQPQHF. The CDR3 DNA sequence: TGTGCCAGCAGCTTAGGCCAGCCCAATCAGCCCCAGCATTTT.

The table lists this clonotype with a few counts. This chain connects TRBV14 to TRBJ1-2; D gene uncertain. The CDR3 loop spans 13 amino acids. V dropped 4 bases and J dropped 9 bases, with 15 bases sitting between them. The germline V gene encodes CDR1 SGHDN and CDR2 FVKESK. Here the CDR3 reads CASSPLPGQSYTF. For the CDR3, the DNA is TGTGCCAGCAGCCCCCTTCCTGGCCAGAGCTACACCTTC.

The J gene is TRBJ2-7, the V gene TRBV4-1; the D gene is possibly TRBD2 (6 bases). V dropped 1 base and J dropped 4 bases, with 20 bases sitting between them. Per the germline V gene, CDR1 is MGHRA and CDR2 is YSYEKL. There are 17 residues in the CDR3. CDR3 coding DNA: TGCGCCAGCAGCCAAGGAATCGGGAGCGGAGGGATTTACGAGCAGTACTTC. Residues: CASSQGIGSGGIYEQYF.

The chain couples TRBV4-2 to TRBJ2-3; D tentatively reads TRBD1 or TRBD2 (5 bases each). Germline assignment: CDR1 LGHNA and CDR2 YNFKEQ. CDR3 size: 13 residues. V was pared by 3 bases and J by 5 bases, with 9 bases between. CDR3 sequence: CASSHERGDTQYF. CDR3 nucleotides: TGTGCCAGCAGCCACGAGAGGGGAGATACGCAGTATTTT.

The table lists this clonotype with many counts. CDR3 sequence reads: CSAKDRVHNTEAFF. CDR3 DNA: TGCAGTGCTAAAGACAGGGTTCACAACACTGAAGCTTTCTTT. The V and J genes are TRBV20-1 and TRBJ1-1; 7 nucleotides line up with TRBD1. J lost 2 bases, V lost 4 bases, and 7 bases had no gene match. Germline loops: CDR1 DFQATT, CDR2 SNEGSKA (reference sequence). The CDR3 is made up of 14 amino acids.

This clonotype was detected many times. This rearrangement joins TRBV2 to TRBJ2-1, with 8 bases that match TRBD2. Germline V gives CDR1 SNHLY, CDR2 FYNNEI. The CDR3 covers 15 residues. V was pared by 6 bases and J by 3 bases, with 7 bases of the junction left unmatched. The CDR3 DNA sequence: TGTGCCAGCAGCCTATATACTAGCGGCTACAATGAGCAGTTCTTC. Its protein is CASSLYTSGYNEQFF.

This chain uses TRBV30 with TRBJ1-3, with D possibly being TRBD1 (5 bases). Germline CDR1 GTSNPN, CDR2 SVGIG (reference sequence). There are 15 residues in the CDR3. V was shortened by 0 bases and J by 3 bases, with 12 bases between the two germline ends. CDR3: CAWSVKGSLGNTIYF. The DNA for the CDR3 is TGTGCCTGGAGTGTAAAGGGGAGTCTTGGAAACACCATATATTTT.

This clonotype was found many times. CDR3 sequence reads: CASSLADRAIAEQYF. CDR3 DNA: TGTGCCAGCAGCTTAGCTGACAGGGCTATCGCCGAGCAGTACTTC. V gene TRBV11-2 combines with J gene TRBJ2-7; TRBD1 aligns across 7 bases. Germline CDR1 is SGHAT and CDR2 is FQNNGV. V lost 1 base, J lost 6 bases, and 9 bases stayed unmatched. The CDR3 totals 15 residues.

The table lists this clonotype with a few counts. The genes are TRBV5-1 and TRBJ1-3; TRBD1 aligns across 7 bases. This CDR3 is built from 16 residues. V shed 4 bases and J 0 bases; nucleotides not matched to a gene: 7. Germline CDR1 SGHRS, CDR2 YFSETQ. The CDR3 spells CASSVGGGYSGNTIYF. CDR3 DNA sequence: TGCGCCAGCAGCGTAGGGGGCGGCTACTCTGGAAACACCATATATTTT.

This clonotype was found many times. The chain recombines TRBV28 with TRBJ1-1; maybe TRBD1 (6 bases). This CDR3 has 16 residues. V was trimmed by 6 bases and J by 2 bases, leaving 19 bases between them. Germline assignment: CDR1 MDHEN and CDR2 SYDVKM. DNA of the CDR3: TGTGCCAGCAGCACCGGGACACAACTCCTCAACACTGAAGCTTTCTTT. This codes for CASSTGTQLLNTEAFF.

This clonotype was recorded a few times. The chain couples TRBV19 to TRBJ1-3; perhaps TRBD1 as D (6 bases). CDR3 length: 16 amino acids. Germline values: CDR1 LNHDA, CDR2 SQIVND (reference sequence). Trimming removed 4 bases from V and 0 bases from J, with 13 bases in between. CDR3 DNA: TGTGCCAGTAGTAAGGGGACAACGAGCTCTGGAAACACCATATATTTT. The encoded protein is CASSKGTTSSGNTIYF.

This clonotype came up a few times. V gene TRBV7-6 combines with J gene TRBJ2-2, with 8 nucleotides matching TRBD2. CDR1 and CDR2 from the germline V gene are SGHVS and FNYEAQ. This CDR3 region has 16 residues. After removal of 6 bases from V and 6 bases from J, the junction contained 12 bases not matched to a gene. DNA of the CDR3: TGTGCCAGCAGTCCAAGCGGGAGTAGTGCAGCCGGGGAGCTGTTTTTT. Translation gives CASSPSGSSAAGELFF.

This chain links TRBV9 with TRBJ2-7, with 8 bases identical to TRBD1. The CDR3 loop spans 15 amino acids. J was trimmed by 4 bases and V by 2 bases; bases with no gene match: 8. Germline-derived CDR1 and CDR2 are SGDLS and YYNGEE. In DNA form, the CDR3 reads TGTGCCAGCAGCGTCCGGGCAGGGGGCTATTACGAGCAGTACTTC. This encodes CASSVRAGGYYEQYF.

This clonotype has only a few counts. The chain has TRBV7-9 and TRBJ1-2; D gene uncertain. CDR3 size: 14 residues. Deletions cut 0 bases from V and 8 bases from J, with 13 bases between. Germline CDR1 SEHNR, CDR2 FQNEAQ (reference sequence). The CDR3 is CASSLALYSGGYTF. Written as DNA, the CDR3 is TGTGCCAGCAGCTTAGCCCTCTATTCAGGAGGCTACACCTTC.

Only a few counts were recorded for this clonotype. The chain joins TRBV18 to TRBJ1-5; TRBD1 matches at 9 bases. V was pared by 6 bases and J by 1 base, with 7 bases of the junction left unmatched. The V gene's germline CDR1 is KGHSH and CDR2 LQKENI. The CDR3 runs 16 residues. The CDR3 loop reads CASSGQGSRSNQPQHF. CDR3 nucleotide sequence: TGTGCCAGCTCGGGACAGGGCTCGAGAAGCAATCAGCCCCAGCATTTT. The variable domain in full, with the rest retrieved from reference TRBV18 and TRBJ1-5, is NAGVMQNPRHLVRRRGQEARLRCSPMKGHSHVYWYRQLPEEGLKFMVYLQKENIIDESGMPKERFSAEFPKEGPSILRIQQVVRGDSAAYFCASSGQGSRSNQPQHFGDGTRLSIL.

As regards this clonotype: Just one base apart from a much larger clone, this may be a read error. The rearrangement uses TRBV5-1 and TRBJ2-7; D might be TRBD1 (6 bases). Germline V CDR1 and CDR2: SGHRS, YFSETQ. This CDR3 comprises 15 residues. The V gene lost 3 bases and the J gene lost 2 bases, with 15 bases spanning the gap. The CDR3 reads CASSSLQDRPYEQYF. The DNA of the CDR3 is TGCGCCAGCAGCTCGCTTCAGGACAGACCCTACGAGCAGTACTTC.

The rearrangement joins TRBV4-1 to TRBJ2-3; D is possibly TRBD2 (6 bases). V was trimmed by 0 bases and J by 4 bases, leaving 17 bases between them. The CDR3 consists of 17 residues. CDR1 and CDR2 (germline): MGHRA, YSYEKL. CDR3 sequence (DNA): TGCGCCAGCAGCCAAGAGACGGGGGTGTGGGGACCAGATACGCAGTATTTT. Its protein is CASSQETGVWGPDTQYF.